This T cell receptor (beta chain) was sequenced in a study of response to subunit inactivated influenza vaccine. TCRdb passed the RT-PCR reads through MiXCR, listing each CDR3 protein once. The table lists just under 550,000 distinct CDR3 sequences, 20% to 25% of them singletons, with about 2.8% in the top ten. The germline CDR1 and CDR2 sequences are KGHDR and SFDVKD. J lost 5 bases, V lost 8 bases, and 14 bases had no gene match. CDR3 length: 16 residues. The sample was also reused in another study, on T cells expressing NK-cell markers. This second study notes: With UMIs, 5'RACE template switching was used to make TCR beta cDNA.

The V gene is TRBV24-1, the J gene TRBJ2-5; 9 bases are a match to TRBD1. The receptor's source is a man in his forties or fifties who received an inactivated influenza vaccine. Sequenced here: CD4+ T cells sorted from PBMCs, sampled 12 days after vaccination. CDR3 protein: CATTSRDREAEETQYF. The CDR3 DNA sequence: TGTGCCACCACAAGTCGGGACAGGGAGGCGGAGGAGACCCAGTACTTC.